These T cell receptor beta chains were read from a single sample in a study of blood T cells in healthy people across ages. One entry per CDR3 protein, called by TCRdb with MiXCR from the 5' RACE reads. The sample has approximately 680,000 distinct CDR3 sequences; roughly 32% are singletons. The sample comprised blood. The receptors shown here come from a woman aged 80 or over in good health. Both conserved end residues are part of each CDR3. D genes are given only for firm matches. Where a row states a size, it is once, few, many or the class of an expanded clone; other rows omit it.

v_call: TRBV30; j_call: TRBJ1-5; d_call: .; clone_size: .; cdr3_aa: CAWSVTGLSNQPQHF; cdr3_nt: TGTGCCTGGAGTGTAACAGGGTTGAGCAATCAGCCCCAGCATTTT
v_call: TRBV18; j_call: TRBJ2-1; d_call: .; clone_size: many; cdr3_aa: CASSFRDTAYNEQFF; cdr3_nt: TGTGCCAGCTCTTTCCGGGACACCGCGTACAATGAGCAGTTCTTC
v_call: TRBV7-6; j_call: TRBJ2-5; d_call: .; clone_size: .; cdr3_aa: CANSRVTEAQYF; cdr3_nt: TGTGCCAACAGCCGGGTTACCGAGGCCCAGTACTTC
v_call: TRBV7-2; j_call: TRBJ2-7; d_call: .; clone_size: many; cdr3_aa: CASSPYRYEQYF; cdr3_nt: TGTGCCAGCAGCCCTTATCGCTACGAGCAGTACTTC
v_call: TRBV10-3; j_call: TRBJ2-7; d_call: TRBD1; clone_size: .; cdr3_aa: CAISIGQGLIEQYF; cdr3_nt: TGTGCCATCAGCATTGGACAGGGCTTGATCGAGCAGTACTTC
v_call: TRBV30; j_call: TRBJ2-1; d_call: TRBD2; clone_size: many; cdr3_aa: CALSGELHNEQFF; cdr3_nt: TGTGCGCTTAGCGGGGAGCTCCACAATGAGCAGTTCTTC
v_call: TRBV10-3; j_call: TRBJ1-5; d_call: .; clone_size: many; cdr3_aa: CAISDLAYSNQPQHF; cdr3_nt: TGTGCCATCAGTGATCTGGCGTATAGCAATCAGCCCCAGCATTTT
v_call: TRBV7-9; j_call: TRBJ2-5; d_call: TRBD1; clone_size: many; cdr3_aa: CASSAWTGGRETQYF; cdr3_nt: TGTGCCAGCAGCGCTTGGACAGGGGGGCGAGAGACCCAGTACTTC
v_call: TRBV7-2; j_call: TRBJ2-1; d_call: .; clone_size: .; cdr3_aa: CASSFQGGASYNEQFF; cdr3_nt: TGTGCCAGCAGCTTTCAAGGGGGGGCCTCCTACAATGAGCAGTTCTTC
v_call: TRBV20-1; j_call: TRBJ2-3; d_call: .; clone_size: many; cdr3_aa: CSQTDSAGTDTQYF; cdr3_nt: TGCAGTCAAACTGACTCAGCGGGCACAGATACGCAGTATTTT
v_call: TRBV20-1; j_call: TRBJ1-2; d_call: TRBD1; clone_size: many; cdr3_aa: CSARETGSGGYTF; cdr3_nt: TGCAGTGCTAGAGAGACAGGGTCCGGTGGCTACACCTTC
v_call: TRBV10-3; j_call: TRBJ2-3; d_call: .; clone_size: many; cdr3_aa: CAMTRQPSTDTQYF; cdr3_nt: TGTGCCATGACTAGGCAACCTAGCACAGATACGCAGTATTTT
v_call: TRBV20-1; j_call: TRBJ1-2; d_call: .; clone_size: .; cdr3_aa: CSARDIRAGDMHGYTF; cdr3_nt: TGCAGTGCTAGAGATATACGAGCAGGGGATATGCATGGCTACACCTTC
v_call: TRBV7-2; j_call: TRBJ2-7; d_call: .; clone_size: many; cdr3_aa: CASSLVSPSEQYF; cdr3_nt: TGTGCCAGCAGCTTAGTGTCCCCCAGCGAGCAGTACTTC
v_call: TRBV20-1; j_call: TRBJ2-3; d_call: TRBD2; clone_size: .; cdr3_aa: CSARIPQLAGATDTQYF; cdr3_nt: TGCAGTGCTAGGATTCCCCAACTAGCGGGGGCCACAGATACGCAGTATTTT
v_call: TRBV27; j_call: TRBJ2-1; d_call: TRBD2; clone_size: .; cdr3_aa: CASTPGTSGRTEQFF; cdr3_nt: TGTGCCAGCACTCCGGGGACTAGCGGGAGGACTGAGCAGTTCTTC
v_call: TRBV29-1; j_call: TRBJ2-3; d_call: TRBD2; clone_size: .; cdr3_aa: CSAYWPTSVTDTQYF; cdr3_nt: TGCAGCGCCTATTGGCCGACTAGCGTCACAGATACGCAGTATTTT
v_call: TRBV20-1; j_call: TRBJ2-1; d_call: .; clone_size: .; cdr3_aa: CSAPGRGGDEQFF; cdr3_nt: TGCAGTGCCCCGGGCAGGGGTGGGGATGAGCAGTTCTTC
v_call: TRBV12-3/TRBV12-4; j_call: TRBJ2-3; d_call: TRBD2; clone_size: many; cdr3_aa: CASSPGLALRAGTDTQYF; cdr3_nt: TGTGCCAGCAGCCCGGGACTAGCCCTCCGGGCCGGCACAGATACGCAGTATTTT
v_call: TRBV6-5; j_call: TRBJ2-1; d_call: TRBD2; clone_size: many; cdr3_aa: CASSPSPGAGGRRNEQFF; cdr3_nt: TGTGCCAGCAGCCCTTCTCCAGGGGCGGGGGGGAGGAGAAATGAGCAGTTCTTC
v_call: TRBV7-2; j_call: TRBJ2-7; d_call: TRBD1; clone_size: .; cdr3_aa: CASSLCWTDRGYEQYF; cdr3_nt: TGTGCCAGCAGCTTATGTTGGACGGACAGGGGTTACGAGCAGTACTTC
v_call: TRBV30; j_call: TRBJ1-5; d_call: TRBD1; clone_size: .; cdr3_aa: CAWGTGNQPQHF; cdr3_nt: TGTGCCTGGGGGACAGGTAATCAGCCCCAGCATTTT
v_call: TRBV6-8; j_call: TRBJ2-5; d_call: TRBD2; clone_size: once; cdr3_aa: CASNPSGGPGEETQYF; cdr3_nt: TGTGCCAGCAATCCTAGCGGGGGCCCCGGGGAGGAGACCCAGTACTTC
v_call: TRBV7-2; j_call: TRBJ2-5; d_call: .; clone_size: .; cdr3_aa: CASSSGGLAETQYF; cdr3_nt: TGTGCCAGCAGCTCAGGGGGGCTTGCAGAGACCCAGTACTTC
v_call: TRBV12-3/TRBV12-4; j_call: TRBJ1-4; d_call: .; clone_size: many; cdr3_aa: CASSLGASPRDEKLFF; cdr3_nt: TGTGCCAGCAGTTTAGGGGCGTCCCCGCGGGATGAAAAACTGTTTTTT
v_call: TRBV5-5; j_call: TRBJ1-1; d_call: .; clone_size: few; cdr3_aa: CASSLEGDYTEAFF; cdr3_nt: TGTGCCAGCAGCTTGGAGGGGGACTACACTGAAGCTTTCTTT
v_call: TRBV12-3/TRBV12-4; j_call: TRBJ2-3; d_call: .; clone_size: .; cdr3_aa: CASRLVDTQYF; cdr3_nt: TGTGCCAGCAGGTTAGTTGATACGCAGTATTTT
v_call: TRBV20-1; j_call: TRBJ2-7; d_call: .; clone_size: .; cdr3_aa: CSARTGTGAYEQYF; cdr3_nt: TGCAGTGCCAGGACCGGGACCGGTGCCTACGAGCAGTACTTC
v_call: TRBV20-1; j_call: TRBJ2-5; d_call: .; clone_size: once; cdr3_aa: CSASILARETQYF; cdr3_nt: TGCAGTGCGTCTATTCTAGCTAGAGAGACCCAGTACTTC
v_call: TRBV7-8; j_call: TRBJ1-2; d_call: TRBD1; clone_size: many; cdr3_aa: CASSARQGAPANYGYTF; cdr3_nt: TGTGCCAGCAGCGCACGACAGGGGGCCCCAGCTAACTATGGCTACACCTTC
v_call: TRBV2; j_call: TRBJ2-5; d_call: .; clone_size: many; cdr3_aa: CASSEGLTYQETQYF; cdr3_nt: TGTGCCAGCAGTGAGGGATTGACGTACCAAGAGACCCAGTACTTC
v_call: TRBV18; j_call: TRBJ2-5; d_call: TRBD1; clone_size: .; cdr3_aa: CASSQKTGVAEAQYF; cdr3_nt: TGTGCCAGCTCACAAAAGACAGGGGTCGCGGAGGCCCAGTACTTC
v_call: TRBV6-2/TRBV6-3; j_call: TRBJ2-2; d_call: .; clone_size: .; cdr3_aa: CASSTDGLTGELFF; cdr3_nt: TGTGCCAGCAGTACGGACGGTCTGACCGGGGAGCTGTTTTTT
v_call: TRBV7-9; j_call: TRBJ1-6; d_call: .; clone_size: .; cdr3_aa: CASSSTLTATHNSPLHF; cdr3_nt: TGTGCCAGCAGCTCGACGTTGACAGCCACTCATAATTCACCCCTCCACTTT
v_call: TRBV10-3; j_call: TRBJ2-1; d_call: .; clone_size: .; cdr3_aa: CAIRADSSNNEQFF; cdr3_nt: TGTGCCATCAGAGCGGACTCCAGTAACAATGAGCAGTTCTTC
v_call: TRBV27; j_call: TRBJ1-4; d_call: .; clone_size: .; cdr3_aa: CAGSSLGGSNEKLFF; cdr3_nt: TGTGCCGGCAGTTCCCTAGGAGGGTCTAATGAAAAACTGTTTTTT
v_call: TRBV20-1; j_call: TRBJ2-3; d_call: .; clone_size: .; cdr3_aa: CSARRALGDTQYF; cdr3_nt: TGCAGTGCTAGGAGGGCCCTGGGAGATACGCAGTATTTT
v_call: TRBV9; j_call: TRBJ2-1; d_call: TRBD2; clone_size: many; cdr3_aa: CASSVTSGVTYNEQFF; cdr3_nt: TGTGCCAGCAGCGTAACTAGCGGGGTCACTTACAATGAGCAGTTCTTC
v_call: TRBV7-2; j_call: TRBJ2-7; d_call: TRBD1; clone_size: many; cdr3_aa: CASSPTGAYDEQYF; cdr3_nt: TGTGCCAGCAGCCCGACAGGGGCGTACGACGAGCAGTACTTC
v_call: TRBV7-2; j_call: TRBJ2-5; d_call: .; clone_size: many; cdr3_aa: CASSSLTFPQETQYF; cdr3_nt: TGTGCCAGCAGCTCTTTAACTTTTCCCCAAGAGACCCAGTACTTC
v_call: TRBV20-1; j_call: TRBJ2-3; d_call: TRBD1; clone_size: many; cdr3_aa: CSAIPGTGFGDTQYF; cdr3_nt: TGCAGTGCTATTCCCGGGACAGGGTTCGGGGATACGCAGTATTTT
v_call: TRBV5-1; j_call: TRBJ2-7; d_call: TRBD2; clone_size: many; cdr3_aa: CASSLAGGSYEQYF; cdr3_nt: TGTGCCAGCAGCCTAGCGGGGGGTTCCTACGAGCAGTACTTC
v_call: TRBV7-6; j_call: TRBJ1-4; d_call: .; clone_size: many; cdr3_aa: CASSTRVGNEKLFF; cdr3_nt: TGTGCCAGCAGCACACGGGTCGGGAATGAAAAACTGTTTTTT
v_call: TRBV20-1; j_call: TRBJ1-2; d_call: TRBD1; clone_size: .; cdr3_aa: CSAQTGGFYGYTF; cdr3_nt: TGCAGTGCGCAGACAGGGGGGTTCTATGGCTACACCTTC
v_call: TRBV20-1; j_call: TRBJ2-1; d_call: TRBD2; clone_size: .; cdr3_aa: CSARGSGGADYNEQFF; cdr3_nt: TGCAGTGCTAGAGGGAGCGGGGGGGCCGACTACAATGAGCAGTTCTTC
v_call: TRBV5-6; j_call: TRBJ2-7; d_call: .; clone_size: .; cdr3_aa: CASTSWGSRYEQYF; cdr3_nt: TGTGCCAGCACTAGCTGGGGGTCGAGATACGAGCAGTACTTC
v_call: TRBV9; j_call: TRBJ2-7; d_call: .; clone_size: many; cdr3_aa: CASSVVGGEQYF; cdr3_nt: TGTGCCAGCAGCGTAGTTGGAGGCGAGCAGTACTTC
v_call: TRBV5-1; j_call: TRBJ2-7; d_call: TRBD2; clone_size: .; cdr3_aa: CASSSGVRDEQYF; cdr3_nt: TGCGCCAGCAGTAGCGGGGTTCGTGACGAGCAGTACTTC
v_call: TRBV18; j_call: TRBJ2-7; d_call: .; clone_size: few; cdr3_aa: CASSPPREGEQYF; cdr3_nt: TGTGCCAGCTCACCACCGCGGGAAGGCGAGCAGTACTTC
v_call: TRBV25-1; j_call: TRBJ2-7; d_call: .; clone_size: .; cdr3_aa: CASSEWRESYEQYF; cdr3_nt: TGTGCCAGCAGTGAATGGCGGGAATCCTACGAGCAGTACTTC